These T cell receptor beta chains were read from a single sample in a study of control samples from healthy donors and cancer patients. Method: immunoSEQ multiplex PCR; TCRdb's copy keeps in-frame clones and lacks some. Seen here are about 100,000 clones, roughly 92% observed once, and the top ten hold around 3%. Material for sequencing was blood. Every receptor here comes from a human donor in good health. The donor label of this sample is uncertain. Both conserved end residues are part of each CDR3. Each record gives: CDR3 protein, CDR3 DNA, V gene, CDR3 length, J gene, D gene, clone size. The D gene is left open where the match is weak. Expanded clones are given a class, and other clones once, few, many or no size at all.

cdr3_aa: CASSRTGGPFSNQPQHF
cdr3_nt: TGTGCCAGCAGTCGCACAGGGGGTCCCTTTAGCAATCAGCCCCAGCATTTT
v_call: TRBV28
cdr3_length: 17
j_call: TRBJ1-5
d_call: TRBD1
clone_size: NA

cdr3_aa: CASSLGAGGAGTEAFF
cdr3_nt: TGTGCCAGCAGCTTAGGGGCAGGGGGCGCGGGGACTGAAGCTTTCTTT
v_call: TRBV11-2
cdr3_length: 16
j_call: TRBJ1-1
d_call: TRBD1
clone_size: NA

cdr3_aa: CASNTGAGDNSPLHF
cdr3_nt: TGTGCCAGCAATACAGGGGCAGGGGATAATTCACCCCTCCACTTT
v_call: TRBV6-5
cdr3_length: 15
j_call: TRBJ1-6
d_call: TRBD1
clone_size: NA

cdr3_aa: CASTVGLGYEQYF
cdr3_nt: TGTGCCAGCACTGTAGGGCTGGGCTACGAGCAGTACTTC
v_call: TRBV6-5
cdr3_length: 13
j_call: TRBJ2-7
d_call: NA
clone_size: NA

cdr3_aa: CASSVGEGNEQFF
cdr3_nt: TGTGCCAGCAGCGTAGGAGAGGGCAATGAGCAGTTCTTC
v_call: TRBV9
cdr3_length: 13
j_call: TRBJ2-1
d_call: NA
clone_size: NA

cdr3_aa: CAIKLAGGRDEQFF
cdr3_nt: TGTGCCATCAAACTGGCGGGGGGTAGAGATGAGCAGTTCTTC
v_call: TRBV10-3
cdr3_length: 14
j_call: TRBJ2-1
d_call: TRBD2
clone_size: NA

cdr3_aa: CASSQVALAGVLEQFF
cdr3_nt: TGTGCCAGCAGTCAAGTAGCACTAGCGGGGGTTCTAGAGCAGTTCTTC
v_call: TRBV3-1/TRBV3-2
cdr3_length: 16
j_call: TRBJ2-1
d_call: TRBD2
clone_size: NA

cdr3_aa: CASSLGGQHSYNEQFF
cdr3_nt: TGCGCCAGCAGCTTGGGGGGACAGCACTCCTACAATGAGCAGTTCTTC
v_call: TRBV5-1
cdr3_length: 16
j_call: TRBJ2-1
d_call: TRBD1
clone_size: NA

cdr3_aa: CASSESPRGNQPQHF
cdr3_nt: TGCGCCAGCAGTGAGTCCCCACGGGGGAATCAGCCCCAGCATTTT
v_call: TRBV10-2
cdr3_length: 15
j_call: TRBJ1-5
d_call: NA
clone_size: NA

cdr3_aa: CASSSNRAGAEAFF
cdr3_nt: TGCGCCAGCAGCTCAAATCGGGCCGGGGCTGAAGCTTTCTTT
v_call: TRBV5-1
cdr3_length: 14
j_call: TRBJ1-1
d_call: NA
clone_size: NA

cdr3_aa: CASGAGPNTEAFF
cdr3_nt: TGTGCCAGTGGGGCAGGGCCGAACACTGAAGCTTTCTTT
v_call: TRBV19
cdr3_length: 13
j_call: TRBJ1-1
d_call: NA
clone_size: NA

cdr3_aa: CAISEQAGGAANEKLFF
cdr3_nt: TGTGCCATCAGTGAGCAGGCAGGGGGCGCGGCTAATGAAAAACTGTTTTTT
v_call: TRBV10-3
cdr3_length: 17
j_call: TRBJ1-4
d_call: TRBD1
clone_size: NA

cdr3_aa: CAGGTLTGELFF
cdr3_nt: TGTGCCGGGGGGACCCTCACCGGGGAGCTGTTTTTT
v_call: TRBV5-6
cdr3_length: 12
j_call: TRBJ2-2
d_call: NA
clone_size: NA

cdr3_aa: CASSQDPDPPKETQYF
cdr3_nt: TGTGCCAGCAGCCAAGATCCTGACCCACCAAAAGAGACCCAGTACTTC
v_call: TRBV3-1/TRBV3-2
cdr3_length: 16
j_call: TRBJ2-5
d_call: NA
clone_size: NA

cdr3_aa: CASSQGQDRGKEGYTF
cdr3_nt: TGCGCCAGCAGCCAAGGTCAGGACAGGGGTAAGGAGGGCTACACCTTC
v_call: TRBV4-3
cdr3_length: 16
j_call: TRBJ1-2
d_call: TRBD1
clone_size: NA

cdr3_aa: CASSPSPTDRDNQPQHF
cdr3_nt: TGTGCCAGCTCACCATCCCCCACGGACAGGGACAATCAGCCCCAGCATTTT
v_call: TRBV18
cdr3_length: 17
j_call: TRBJ1-5
d_call: TRBD1
clone_size: NA

cdr3_aa: CAISESTGMYTEAFF
cdr3_nt: TGTGCCATCAGTGAGTCGACGGGGATGTACACTGAAGCTTTCTTT
v_call: TRBV10-3
cdr3_length: 15
j_call: TRBJ1-1
d_call: NA
clone_size: NA

cdr3_aa: CASSLGDRVGEQYF
cdr3_nt: TGCGCCAGCAGCTTGGGAGACAGGGTGGGTGAGCAGTACTTC
v_call: TRBV5-1
cdr3_length: 14
j_call: TRBJ2-7
d_call: TRBD1
clone_size: NA

cdr3_aa: CSVESSRQGAGTQYF
cdr3_nt: TGCAGCGTTGAATCCTCGAGACAGGGGGCGGGTACGCAGTATTTT
v_call: TRBV29-1
cdr3_length: 15
j_call: TRBJ2-3
d_call: TRBD1
clone_size: NA

cdr3_aa: CASSQEKDDNEQFF
cdr3_nt: TGTGCCAGCAGCCAAGAAAAGGATGACAATGAGCAGTTCTTC
v_call: TRBV3-1/TRBV3-2
cdr3_length: 14
j_call: TRBJ2-1
d_call: NA
clone_size: NA

cdr3_aa: CATSDRGRSSTDTQYF
cdr3_nt: TGTGCCACCAGTGACAGGGGGCGATCAAGCACAGATACGCAGTATTTT
v_call: TRBV24-1
cdr3_length: 16
j_call: TRBJ2-3
d_call: TRBD1
clone_size: NA

cdr3_aa: CASTQRGGLRSEAFF
cdr3_nt: TGTGCCAGCACCCAGAGGGGGGGGCTAAGGAGTGAAGCTTTCTTT
v_call: TRBV2
cdr3_length: 15
j_call: TRBJ1-1
d_call: NA
clone_size: once

cdr3_aa: CASSVGVGDEKLFF
cdr3_nt: TGTGCCAGCAGCGTAGGGGTGGGGGATGAAAAACTGTTTTTT
v_call: TRBV11-2
cdr3_length: 14
j_call: TRBJ1-4
d_call: NA
clone_size: NA

cdr3_aa: CASSPVGTPTDTQYF
cdr3_nt: TGTGCCAGCTCACCCGTAGGGACTCCCACAGATACGCAGTATTTT
v_call: TRBV18
cdr3_length: 15
j_call: TRBJ2-3
d_call: NA
clone_size: NA

cdr3_aa: CASSPVSMTRSTDTQYF
cdr3_nt: TGTGCCAGCTCACCGGTATCAATGACTCGTTCCACAGATACGCAGTATTTT
v_call: TRBV18
cdr3_length: 17
j_call: TRBJ2-3
d_call: NA
clone_size: NA

cdr3_aa: CASKGPGSYNSPLHF
cdr3_nt: TGTGCCAGTAAGGGGCCGGGCTCCTATAATTCACCCCTCCACTTT
v_call: TRBV19
cdr3_length: 15
j_call: TRBJ1-6
d_call: NA
clone_size: NA

cdr3_aa: CASSSAGNEQFF
cdr3_nt: TGTGCCAGCAGCTCCGCTGGCAATGAGCAGTTCTTC
v_call: TRBV11-2
cdr3_length: 12
j_call: TRBJ2-1
d_call: NA
clone_size: NA

cdr3_aa: CAWSMRTGTSNTEAFF
cdr3_nt: TGTGCCTGGAGCATGCGAACTGGGACTTCGAACACTGAAGCTTTCTTT
v_call: TRBV30
cdr3_length: 16
j_call: TRBJ1-1
d_call: NA
clone_size: NA

cdr3_aa: CAWRGQDNSPLHF
cdr3_nt: TGTGCCTGGAGGGGACAGGATAATTCACCCCTCCACTTT
v_call: TRBV30
cdr3_length: 13
j_call: TRBJ1-6
d_call: TRBD1
clone_size: NA

cdr3_aa: CASSKGAQTKNIQYF
cdr3_nt: TGTGCCAGCAGCAAGGGGGCGCAGACCAAAAACATTCAGTACTTC
v_call: TRBV7-2
cdr3_length: 15
j_call: TRBJ2-4
d_call: TRBD1
clone_size: NA

cdr3_aa: CASSRTGGVFYTF
cdr3_nt: TGTGCCAGCAGCAGGACAGGGGGAGTCTTCTACACCTTC
v_call: TRBV7-8
cdr3_length: 13
j_call: TRBJ1-2
d_call: TRBD1
clone_size: NA

cdr3_aa: CSVEDRGVQHF
cdr3_nt: TGCAGCGTTGAAGATCGGGGCGTCCAGCATTTT
v_call: TRBV29-1
cdr3_length: 11
j_call: TRBJ1-5
d_call: NA
clone_size: NA

cdr3_aa: CASSFRQNTEAFF
cdr3_nt: TGTGCCAGCAGTTTTCGTCAGAACACTGAAGCTTTCTTT
v_call: TRBV12-3/TRBV12-4
cdr3_length: 13
j_call: TRBJ1-1
d_call: NA
clone_size: NA

cdr3_aa: CASSLFGVMNTEAFF
cdr3_nt: TGCGCCAGCAGTCTTTTTGGGGTAATGAACACTGAAGCTTTCTTT
v_call: TRBV5-1
cdr3_length: 15
j_call: TRBJ1-1
d_call: NA
clone_size: NA

cdr3_aa: CIALGRDYGYTF
cdr3_nt: TGCATCGCCTTGGGTAGGGACTATGGCTACACCTTC
v_call: TRBV29-1
cdr3_length: 12
j_call: TRBJ1-2
d_call: NA
clone_size: NA

cdr3_aa: CASTGGADYGYTF
cdr3_nt: TGTGCCAGCACTGGGGGCGCGGACTATGGCTACACCTTC
v_call: TRBV6-5
cdr3_length: 13
j_call: TRBJ1-2
d_call: NA
clone_size: NA

cdr3_aa: CASSSTEGSPLHF
cdr3_nt: TGTGCCAGCAGCTCCACAGAGGGAAGCCCCCTCCACTTT
v_call: TRBV11-3
cdr3_length: 13
j_call: TRBJ1-6
d_call: NA
clone_size: NA

cdr3_aa: CASSRNSGGTYNEQFF
cdr3_nt: TGTGCCAGCAGCCGTAACAGCGGGGGGACCTACAATGAGCAGTTCTTC
v_call: TRBV11-2
cdr3_length: 16
j_call: TRBJ2-1
d_call: TRBD2
clone_size: once

cdr3_aa: CASSSRQRTDTQYF
cdr3_nt: TGTGCCAGCAGTTCCCGACAGCGCACAGATACGCAGTATTTT
v_call: TRBV6-2/TRBV6-3
cdr3_length: 14
j_call: TRBJ2-3
d_call: NA
clone_size: NA

cdr3_aa: CASSVSGGNQETQYF
cdr3_nt: TGTGCCAGCAGTGTAAGCGGGGGGAACCAAGAGACCCAGTACTTC
v_call: TRBV2
cdr3_length: 15
j_call: TRBJ2-5
d_call: TRBD2
clone_size: NA

cdr3_aa: CASSGQGDYEQYF
cdr3_nt: TGTGCCAGCAGCGGACAGGGGGATTACGAGCAGTACTTC
v_call: TRBV25-1
cdr3_length: 13
j_call: TRBJ2-7
d_call: TRBD1
clone_size: NA